These 17 T cell receptor beta chains came from one sample sequenced in a study of blood T cell repertoires in COVID-19. Produced via immunoSEQ multiplex PCR; TCRdb's table is partial and in-frame only. The sample consists of 250,000 to 300,000 clones, roughly nine tenths of them appearing once. The sequenced sample consisted of peripheral blood. The receptors derive from a woman in her twenties or thirties with COVID-19, enrolled during active disease.

V is TRBV20-1 and J is TRBJ2-1; a weak D match, TRBD2 (5 bases). Germline-derived CDR1 and CDR2 are DFQATT and SNEGSKA (reference sequence). CDR3 size: 11 residues. V lost 2 bases to trimming and J lost 7 bases, with 6 bases between them. This CDR3 is CSARWENEQFF. In DNA, the CDR3 is TGCAGTGCTAGATGGGAGAATGAGCAGTTCTTC.

This sequence joins TRBV9 and TRBJ2-1, with 10 bases fitting TRBD2. Germline CDR1 reads SGDLS; CDR2 reads YYNGEE. The CDR3 is 14 residues long. V lost 0 bases, J lost 10 bases, and 4 bases stayed unmatched. The CDR3 is CASSVATTSGEQFF. Here the CDR3 DNA reads TGTGCCAGCAGCGTAGCTACGACTAGCGGGGAGCAGTTCTTC.

The chain is built from TRBV10-3 and TRBJ1-1; TRBD1 might be the D (6 bases). The CDR3 is made up of 15 amino acids. V gave up 10 bases and J gave up 0 bases, with 18 bases separating them. Germline assignment: CDR1 ENHRY and CDR2 SYGVKD. This CDR3 is CATSTGYPLNTEAFF. Here the CDR3 DNA reads TGTGCCACCTCAACAGGGTATCCCCTGAACACTGAAGCTTTCTTT.

V usage is TRBV18 and J usage is TRBJ1-1, with D tentatively TRBD1 (6 bases). Germline values: CDR1 KGHSH, CDR2 LQKENI. Trimming pared 0 bases from V and 1 base from J, leaving 15 bases between. The CDR3 sequence is 17 residues long. The CDR3 DNA reads as TGTGCCAGCTCACCACCGGGACATCTAATCAAGAACACTGAAGCTTTCTTT. It specifies CASSPPGHLIKNTEAFF.

The J gene is TRBJ1-2, the V gene TRBV19; a weak D match, TRBD1 (6 bases). The CDR3 consists of 15 residues. CDR1 and CDR2 (germline): LNHDA, SQIVND (reference sequence). V was cut by 5 bases and J by 4 bases, with 17 bases left in between. The CDR3 spells CASSPHGGEGYGYTF. Written as DNA, the CDR3 is TGTGCCAGTAGTCCACATGGGGGCGAGGGCTATGGCTACACCTTC. Full variable domain (rest looked up from reference TRBV19 and TRBJ1-2): DGGITQSPKYLFRKEGQNVTLSCEQNLNHDAMYWYRQDPGQGLRLIYYSQIVNDFQKGDIAEGYSVSREKKESFPLTVTSAQKNPTAFYLCASSPHGGEGYGYTFGSGTRLTVV.

This clone was observed a few times. The J gene is TRBJ2-7, the V gene TRBV28, with 7 bases lining up with TRBD1. Germline trimming cut 5 bases from V and 2 bases from J; bases unmatched to any gene: 6. Germline loops: CDR1 MDHEN, CDR2 SYDVKM. The CDR3 has 14 residues. Written as DNA, the CDR3 is TGTGCCAGCAGTACCCCGGACAGGCCCTACGAGCAGTACTTC. This translates into CASSTPDRPYEQYF.

This clone was observed once. The chain recombines TRBV7-7 with TRBJ2-2, with 7 positions matching TRBD1. CDR3 length: 15 amino acids. The trim removed 4 bases at V and 3 bases at J, leaving 5 bases unmatched. Germline values: CDR1 SSHAT, CDR2 FNYEAQ (reference sequence). This chain's CDR3 is CASSSGTEYTGELFF. The CDR3 DNA reads as TGTGCCAGCAGCTCCGGGACAGAGTACACCGGGGAGCTGTTTTTT.

The chain joins TRBV27 to TRBJ2-7; tentatively, D is TRBD2 (6 bases). CDR1 and CDR2 from the germline V gene are MNHEY and SMNVEV (reference sequence). Trimming cost V 2 bases and J 1 base, with 9 bases left between them. This CDR3 region has 14 residues. CDR3 amino acids: CASSLGDSSYEQYF. CDR3 DNA sequence: TGTGCCAGCAGTTTAGGGGACTCGTCCTACGAGCAGTACTTC.

The chain recombines TRBV5-5 with TRBJ1-2; D might be TRBD1 (6 bases). The CDR3 has 15 amino acids. Trimming removed 0 bases from V and 8 bases from J, with 17 bases in between. CDR1 is SGHKS, CDR2 YYEKEE, per germline (reference sequence). Here the CDR3 DNA reads TGTGCCAGCAGCTTGGCCTTGGACAGAACGCGGGGCTACACCTTC. This translates into CASSLALDRTRGYTF.

This chain connects TRBV30 to TRBJ1-2; D is unresolved. Germline CDR1 and CDR2: GTSNPN and SVGIG (reference sequence). This CDR3 is 16 amino acids long. V was clipped by 0 bases and J by 0 bases, with 14 bases between them. CDR3 coding DNA: TGTGCCTGGAGTGTACTTGAATTAGCGGCTAACTATGGCTACACCTTC. It specifies CAWSVLELAANYGYTF.

This clone occurred once. This chain's CDR3 is CASSLLRVGEKLFF. The DNA of the CDR3 is TGCGCCAGCAGCCTCCTGAGGGTCGGCGAAAAACTGTTTTTT. The chain uses TRBV4-1 and TRBJ1-4; unclear D gene. V lost 4 bases and J 8 bases, leaving 14 bases between the germline ends. This CDR3 is 14 amino acids long. Per the germline V gene, CDR1 is MGHRA and CDR2 is YSYEKL.

The V and J genes are TRBV29-1 and TRBJ2-2, with D perhaps TRBD1 (6 bases). Trimming stripped 4 bases from V and 4 bases from J, with 16 bases between. Germline V lookup: CDR1 SQVTM, CDR2 ANQGSEA. The CDR3 has 15 residues. CDR3 in DNA: TGCAGCGTTGCAATCCAGGGGATCGGCACCGGGGAGCTGTTTTTT. Residues: CSVAIQGIGTGELFF.

The chain joins TRBV3-1 (or the pseudogene TRBV3-2) to TRBJ2-2, with unresolved D. Germline V gene data show CDR1 as LGHDT and CDR2 as YNNKEL (reference sequence). This CDR3 region has 14 residues. The V end was cut by 6 bases, the J end by 1 base, with 9 bases between. CDR3 amino acids: CASRLGLNTGELFF. CDR3 nucleotide sequence: TGTGCCAGCAGGCTAGGCTTGAACACCGGGGAGCTGTTTTTT.

This sequence joins TRBV6-5 and TRBJ1-2; TRBD1 matches 8 bases. The junction had 8 bases not matched to a gene; V was cut back by 3 bases and J by 5 bases. CDR3 length equals 15 residues. Germline V gives CDR1 MNHEY, CDR2 SVGAGI. CDR3 residues: CASSYGTGGNYGYTF. CDR3 coding DNA: TGTGCCAGCAGTTATGGAACAGGGGGGAATTATGGCTACACCTTC.

V is TRBV6-5 and J is TRBJ1-5; 9 nucleotides match TRBD1. CDR1 and CDR2 (germline): MNHEY, SVGAGI. The trim removed 7 bases at V and 5 bases at J, leaving 3 bases unmatched. CDR3 length: 13 residues. The CDR3 is CASTRDRDQPQHF. DNA of the CDR3: TGTGCCAGCACCCGGGACAGGGATCAGCCCCAGCATTTT.

With regard to this clone: Additional DNA sequences in this sample encode the identical CDR3. V usage is TRBV9 and J usage is TRBJ1-4, with D possibly TRBD1 on 5 matching bases. Germline V gene sequence: CDR1 SGDLS, CDR2 YYNGEE. CDR3 length equals 14 residues. Trimming pared 0 bases from V and 7 bases from J, leaving 10 bases between. The CDR3 region has the DNA TGTGCCAGCAGCGTAGCTGGGGGAGGTGAAAAACTGTTTTTT. It is translated as CASSVAGGGEKLFF.

V usage is TRBV5-4 and J usage is TRBJ2-1; D may be TRBD2 (6 bases). The V gene's germline CDR1 is SGHNT and CDR2 YYREEE (reference sequence). This CDR3 contains 15 residues. The V end was cut by 1 base, the J end by 7 bases, with 15 bases between. CDR3 coding DNA: TGTGCCAGCAGCTTGTTGACGGGAGTTTCAAATGAGCAGTTCTTC. Amino acid sequence: CASSLLTGVSNEQFF. The whole variable domain, filled in from reference TRBV5-4 and TRBJ2-1, reads ETGVTQSPTHLIKTRGQQVTLRCSSQSGHNTVSWYQQALGQGPQFIFQYYREEENGRGNFPPRFSGLQFPNYSSELNVNALELDDSALYLCASSLLTGVSNEQFFGPGTRLTVL.